Sequencing of this T cell receptor (beta chain) was carried out in a study of shared clonotypes between healthy human individuals (dated by TCRdb to 2018 to 2020). In the study overall: The cohort comprised a couple of women and a few men aged 18 to 49 years. To increase sequencing depth and limit assay-specific biases, TCR repertoire library preparation and sequencing were carried out by different laboratories using diverse techniques. Leukapheresis yielded between about 0.9 and 8.9 billion PBMCs per donor. For each donor, CD4 naive and CD4 memory were each given three plates, CD8 naive was given two plates, and CD8 memory was given one plate. Blood TCR repertoires of about 5 healthy adults were deeply sequenced to estimate repertoire size and the extent of clonotype sharing between individuals.

Healthy HIV-negative adults with no recently reported acute infections or vaccinations were included as donors. All donors were Caucasian adults living in Nashville, Tennessee, USA. Magnetic negative selection was used to enrich CD4+ T cells, after which naive cells were positively selected on CD45RA and the negative fraction became the memory subset. Blood was collected by leukapheresis, and PBMCs were isolated by Ficoll-Histopaque density gradient centrifugation and then cryopreserved in liquid nitrogen vapor phase. Analytical flow cytometry was used to check the purity and quantity of every magnetically sorted T cell population. Each sorted fraction had its genomic DNA isolated and then quantified by UV absorbance on a Nanodrop 2000c. Worth noting for this clone: No cognate antigen has been identified for it. Base-call qualities are not available, and no considerably larger clone is one nucleotide away. Other DNA variants within this sample encode the same CDR3.

Using the deep immunoSEQ assay, TCR CDR3 regions were amplified from genomic DNA by multiplex PCR. Genomic DNA extracted from each cell subset was distributed evenly over all wells of several immunoSEQ 96-well plates, and each plate served as one replicate. Each replicate PCR for sorted subsets received approximately 220 ng genomic DNA, equal to about 30,000 T cell genomes. Purified libraries were quantified with a Qubit 3.0 fluorometer, sized on a Bioanalyzer 2100, and re-quantified with the KAPA Library Quantification kit. Each immunoSEQ 96-well plate was sequenced on its own single-read 150-cycle Illumina NextSeq 550 flow cell. As for the original processing: The immunoSEQ output contained only junctional sequences without quality scores, so filtering could not match that applied to full-length reads. To assign V/J genes and CDR3, sequences were annotated against IMGT germline references using PyIR, a Python wrapper for IgBLAST v1.9. Any read was removed if the V/J assignment was weak (E-value above 1e-6), the CDR3 was missing, or the read contained stop codons, out-of-frame junctions, or ambiguous translated residues. V3J clonotypes were defined as sequences sharing the same inferred V gene, J gene, and CDR3 amino acid sequence. To compute the percentage overlap between repertoires, the number of shared unique clonotypes was divided by the size of the smaller repertoire. Repertoire richness was assessed with RTK rarefaction, the Chao1 estimator, and Recon v2.1 estimates of unobserved clonotypes. OLGA was used to compute generation probabilities for all TCRbeta clonotypes that the gDNA method yielded from a handful of donors. TCRdb carries this immuneACCESS record with in-frame sequences only. Its versions omit some clonotypes, under half of them owing to an unresolved V gene in the studies checked, with the rest unexplained. V, J and clone size reflect that table, while D and trimming were determined from the DNA. The sample profile shows 1.4 million or so clones; approximately 98.5% of them were found once. The ten largest clones represent 0.36% of the sample.

Measured from the cysteine to the phenylalanine, the CDR3 is 14 residues long. The sequence is cut down to CDR3 DNA, 42 bases in frame from base 1. Based on the germline V gene, the CDR1 and CDR2 sequences are MDHEN and SYDVKM. V is clipped by 6 bases and J by 4 bases, and the sequence between their germline boundaries is 13 bases long. Results and caveats for the whole study, not just this receptor: Pairwise subsampling indicated that sequencing depth was expected to affect the degree of clonotype sharing among donors. The small number of donors limited the genetic and exposure-history diversity represented. Sharing across a few donors was observed for around 5% of naive CD4, under 4% of naive CD8, about 2.3% of memory CD4, and about 0.4% of memory CD8 clonotypes. Sampling was restricted to blood, and TCR repertoires in tissue are likely to differ from TCR repertoires in blood. Estimated clonotype richness was generally larger for naive than for memory subsets. Even with the large sequencing depth, rarefaction of the sorted-subset datasets indicated that sequencing was incomplete. Compared with non-shared clonotypes, the clonotypes found in all four sorted-subset donors had higher generation probabilities.

The sample comprised naive CD4+ T cells sorted from blood. What the cell subset or site label conveys for this sample: CD45RA+ positively selected. The rearrangement joined TRBV28 to TRBJ2-1; the D gene assignment is perhaps TRBD1 or TRBD2, with each matching 5 bases. The receptor comes from a young man in good health. For the CDR3, the sequence is CASSLGLAYNEQFF. Read as DNA, the sequence is TGTGCCAGCAGCCTGGGGCTAGCTTACAATGAGCAGTTCTTC.